This TCR beta chain was recorded in a study of blood T cell repertoires in COVID-19. In the study overall: There were acute and convalescent COVID-19 samples, and they came from the United States, Italy and Spain.

Per the original methods: By means of reference gene primer amplification, nucleated cell counts were estimated. Using immunoSEQ multiplex PCR, the repertoire was profiled, and TCRdb retains in-frame clones only, with some absent. V, J and clone size were drawn from that table, and D and trimming were deduced from the DNA. This table holds about 330,000 clones, more than 70% found once. Looked up from germline, CDR1 is MNHNS and CDR2 is SASEGT. The CDR3 runs 14 residues. Deletions cut 1 base from V and 7 bases from J, with 11 bases between. The sequenced sample was peripheral blood. The chain couples TRBV6-1 to TRBJ1-5, with D unclear. The receptor was derived from a woman between 45 and 65 years old with acute or convalescent COVID-19. CDR3: CASSEVVSGQPQHF. The CDR3 region has the DNA TGTGCCAGCAGTGAAGTGGTTTCGGGGCAGCCCCAGCATTTT.